The text below deals with one T cell receptor beta chain. The sample originates from a study of blood T cell repertoires in COVID-19. Study-level background: Donors in the United States, Italy and Spain gave samples during acute or convalescent COVID-19. PBMCs, B-cell-depleted T cells, or T cells provided the cDNA or gDNA that made up the material.

Trimming cost V 3 bases and J 0 bases, with 9 bases left between them. Germline-derived CDR1 and CDR2 are SEHNR and FQNEAQ (reference sequence). The CDR3 is 15 amino acids. In the original processing: Amplification of reference gene primers was used by the study to estimate nucleated cell counts. The repertoire was sequenced with immunoSEQ multiplex PCR; TCRdb's copy has only in-frame clones and lacks some. The V and J calls and clone size were taken over from that table, and D and trimming were inferred from the DNA. The sample has around 67,000 clones; 75% to 90% are singletons. The clonotype originates from a man aged 45-60 years with active COVID-19. The V gene is TRBV7-9, the J gene TRBJ1-3; no firm D call. What was sequenced was peripheral blood. Written as DNA, the CDR3 is TGTGCCAGCAGCTTGTTTTATATCTCTGGAAACACCATATATTTT. The encoded protein is CASSLFYISGNTIYF.